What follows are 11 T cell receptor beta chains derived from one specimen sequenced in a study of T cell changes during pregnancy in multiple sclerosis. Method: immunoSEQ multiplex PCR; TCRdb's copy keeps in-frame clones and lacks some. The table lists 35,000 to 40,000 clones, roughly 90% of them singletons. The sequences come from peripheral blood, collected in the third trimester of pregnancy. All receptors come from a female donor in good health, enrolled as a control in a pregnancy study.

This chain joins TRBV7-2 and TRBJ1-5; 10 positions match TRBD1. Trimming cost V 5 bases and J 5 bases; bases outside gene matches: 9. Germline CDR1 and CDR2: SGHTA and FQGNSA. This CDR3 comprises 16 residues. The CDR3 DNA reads TGTGCCAGCAGCCCACGGGACAGGGGATTCGATCAGCCCCAGCATTTT. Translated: CASSPRDRGFDQPQHF. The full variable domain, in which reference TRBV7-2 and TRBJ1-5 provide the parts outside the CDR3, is GAGVSQSPSNKVTEKGKDVELRCDPISGHTALYWYRQSLGQGLEFLIYFQGNSAPDKSGLPSDRFSAERTGGSVSTLTIQRTQQEDSAVYLCASSPRDRGFDQPQHFGDGTRLSIL.

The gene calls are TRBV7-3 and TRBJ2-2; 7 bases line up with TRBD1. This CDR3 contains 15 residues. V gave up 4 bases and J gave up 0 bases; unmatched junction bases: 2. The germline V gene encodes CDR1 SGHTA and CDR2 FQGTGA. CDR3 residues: CASSSGQANTGELFF. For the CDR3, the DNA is TGTGCCAGCAGCTCAGGACAGGCGAACACCGGGGAGCTGTTTTTT.

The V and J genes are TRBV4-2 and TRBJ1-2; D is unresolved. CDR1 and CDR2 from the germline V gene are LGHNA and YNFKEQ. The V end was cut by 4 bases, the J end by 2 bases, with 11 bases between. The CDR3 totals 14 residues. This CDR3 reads CASSPLEGNYGYTF. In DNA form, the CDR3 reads TGTGCCAGCAGCCCCCTGGAGGGAAACTATGGCTACACCTTC.

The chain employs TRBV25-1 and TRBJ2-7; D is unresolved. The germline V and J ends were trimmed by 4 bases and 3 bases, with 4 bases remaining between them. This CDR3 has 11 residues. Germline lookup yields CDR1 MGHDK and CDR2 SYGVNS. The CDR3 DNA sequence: TGTGCCAGCAGTGTCCACTACGAGCAGTACTTC. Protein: CASSVHYEQYF.

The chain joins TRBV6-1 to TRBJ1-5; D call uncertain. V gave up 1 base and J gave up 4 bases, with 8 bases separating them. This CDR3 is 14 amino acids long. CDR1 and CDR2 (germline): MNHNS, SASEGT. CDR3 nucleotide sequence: TGTGCCAGCAGTGAAGGGGCTGGGAATCAGCCCCAGCATTTT. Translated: CASSEGAGNQPQHF.

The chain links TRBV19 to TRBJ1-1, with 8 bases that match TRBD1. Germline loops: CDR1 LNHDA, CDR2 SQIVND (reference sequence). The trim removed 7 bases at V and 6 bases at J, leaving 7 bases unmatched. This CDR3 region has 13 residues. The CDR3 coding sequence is TGTGCCAGTATAGAATCGGACAGGGCTGAAGCTTTCTTT. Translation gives CASIESDRAEAFF. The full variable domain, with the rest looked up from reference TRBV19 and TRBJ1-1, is DGGITQSPKYLFRKEGQNVTLSCEQNLNHDAMYWYRQDPGQGLRLIYYSQIVNDFQKGDIAEGYSVSREKKESFPLTVTSAQKNPTAFYLCASIESDRAEAFFGQGTRLTVV.

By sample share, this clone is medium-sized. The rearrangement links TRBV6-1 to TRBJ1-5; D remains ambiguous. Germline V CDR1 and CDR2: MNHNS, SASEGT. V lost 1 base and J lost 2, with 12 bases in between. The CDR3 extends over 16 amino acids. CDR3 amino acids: CASSEGEGMGNQPQHF. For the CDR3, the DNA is TGTGCCAGCAGTGAAGGCGAGGGAATGGGCAATCAGCCCCAGCATTTT.

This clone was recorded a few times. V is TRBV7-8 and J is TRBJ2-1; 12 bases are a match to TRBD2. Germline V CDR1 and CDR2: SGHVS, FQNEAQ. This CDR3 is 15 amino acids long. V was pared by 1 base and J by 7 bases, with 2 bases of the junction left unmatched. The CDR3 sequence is CASSLGLAGENEQFF. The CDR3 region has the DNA TGTGCCAGCAGCTTAGGACTAGCGGGGGAAAATGAGCAGTTCTTC.

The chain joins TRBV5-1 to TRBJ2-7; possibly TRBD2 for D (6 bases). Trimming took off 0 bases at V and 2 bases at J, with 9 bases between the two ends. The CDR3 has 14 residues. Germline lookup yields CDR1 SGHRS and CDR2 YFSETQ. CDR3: CASSLEAGAYEQYF. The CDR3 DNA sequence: TGCGCCAGCAGCTTGGAAGCGGGCGCCTACGAGCAGTACTTC.

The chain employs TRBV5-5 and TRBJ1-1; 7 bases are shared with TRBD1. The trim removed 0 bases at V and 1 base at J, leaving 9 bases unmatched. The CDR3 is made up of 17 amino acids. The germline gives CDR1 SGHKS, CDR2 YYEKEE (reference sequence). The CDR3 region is CASSLDRGQGPNTEAFF. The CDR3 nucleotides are TGTGCCAGCAGCTTGGATAGGGGGCAGGGGCCGAACACTGAAGCTTTCTTT.

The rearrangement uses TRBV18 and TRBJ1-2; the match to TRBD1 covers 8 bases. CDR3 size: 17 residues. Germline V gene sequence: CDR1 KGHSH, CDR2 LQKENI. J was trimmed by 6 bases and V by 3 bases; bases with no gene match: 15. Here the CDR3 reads CASSPQGANLGENGYTF. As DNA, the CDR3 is TGTGCCAGCTCACCTCAGGGGGCAAACTTGGGTGAGAATGGCTACACCTTC.